The 18 T cell receptor beta chains given below trace back to one sample, sequenced in a study of blood T cell repertoires in COVID-19. Generated by immunoSEQ multiplex PCR, the TCRdb table keeps only in-frame clones and is missing some. This table has under 300,000 clones, about nine tenths appearing once. The sequenced sample was PBMCs or T cells enriched from blood (not recorded which). The receptors were gathered from a man aged 18 to 29 who had recovered from COVID-19.

The chain carries TRBV6-5 and TRBJ1-2; tentatively, D is TRBD1 (5 bases). Germline lookup yields CDR1 MNHEY and CDR2 SVGAGI. V was trimmed by 5 bases and J by 8 bases, leaving 18 bases between them. The CDR3 loop spans 14 amino acids. The CDR3: CASSQRTTPGGYTF. CDR3 sequence (DNA): TGTGCCAGCAGTCAAAGGACAACTCCAGGCGGCTACACCTTC.

V and J are TRBV25-1 and TRBJ1-1, with 11 bases aligning to TRBD1. The junction had 2 bases not matched to a gene; V was cut back by 10 bases and J by 1 base. In germline, CDR1 is MGHDK, CDR2 SYGVNS. This CDR3 has 13 residues. CDR3 sequence: CATGTGGNTEAFF. CDR3 nucleotides: TGTGCCACTGGGACAGGGGGGAACACTGAAGCTTTCTTT.

The rearrangement uses TRBV18 and TRBJ2-7; a possible D gene is TRBD1 (5 bases). Germline-derived CDR1 and CDR2 are KGHSH and LQKENI. CDR3 length equals 15 residues. The V and J ends lost 3 bases and 0 bases respectively, with 12 bases between them. CDR3 in amino acids: CASSPLQDSSYEQYF. CDR3 DNA: TGTGCCAGCTCACCCTTACAAGACAGCTCCTACGAGCAGTACTTC.

The V gene is TRBV7-2, the J gene TRBJ2-3; 8 bases line up with TRBD1. The V and J ends lost 5 bases and 1 base, in that order; junction bases with no gene match: 8. The CDR3 is 16 amino acids. CDR1 and CDR2 (germline): SGHTA, FQGNSA. Written as DNA, the CDR3 is TGTGCCAGCAGCCTCCAGGACAGGGCTGGCACAGATACGCAGTATTTT. It translates to CASSLQDRAGTDTQYF. Combining the CDR3 with reference TRBV7-2 and TRBJ2-3 gives the whole variable domain GAGVSQSPSNKVTEKGKDVELRCDPISGHTALYWYRQSLGQGLEFLIYFQGNSAPDKSGLPSDRFSAERTGGSVSTLTIQRTQQEDSAVYLCASSLQDRAGTDTQYFGPGTRLTVL.

CDR3 loop: CATRDGGGNTIYF. The CDR3 DNA is TGTGCCACCAGGGACGGAGGTGGAAACACCATATATTTT. The chain carries TRBV6-5 and TRBJ1-3; the D gene is possibly TRBD1 (5 bases). This CDR3 has 13 residues. V dropped 10 bases and J dropped 3 bases, with 13 bases sitting between them. Germline CDR1 MNHEY, CDR2 SVGAGI.

The gene calls are TRBV6-5 and TRBJ2-7, with D perhaps matching TRBD2 (6 bases). The V end lost 6 bases, the J end lost 1 base, and 13 bases lay between the germline ends. The CDR3 runs to 14 residues. In germline, CDR1 is MNHEY, CDR2 SVGAGI. The CDR3 protein is CASRDTGLSYEQYF. In DNA, the CDR3 is TGTGCCAGCAGAGATACAGGACTATCCTACGAGCAGTACTTC.

The CDR3 DNA follows: TGTGCCAGCAGCCGGAGCGGGGGCTCCTACAATGAGCAGTTCTTC. Its translation: CASSRSGGSYNEQFF. This chain links TRBV3-1 (or the pseudogene TRBV3-2) with TRBJ2-1, with 8 bases that match TRBD2. V lost 4 bases to trimming and J lost 0 bases; unmatched junction nucleotides: 2. The germline V gene has CDR1 LGHDT and CDR2 YNNKEL (reference sequence). There are 15 residues in the CDR3.

This rearrangement joins TRBV18 to TRBJ1-2; D is ambiguous. The germline gives CDR1 KGHSH, CDR2 LQKENI. V lost 0 bases to trimming and J lost 2 bases, with 4 bases between them. The CDR3 covers 13 residues. In nucleotides, the CDR3 is TGTGCCAGCTCACCACCGGCCAACTATGGCTACACCTTC. Translated: CASSPPANYGYTF.

Of note for this clone: In the same sample, other DNA sequences code for this CDR3. This rearrangement joins TRBV19 to TRBJ1-1; D is unresolved. Germline V CDR1 and CDR2: LNHDA, SQIVND (reference sequence). Between the trimmed V and J ends, which lost 5 bases and 1 base, there was a span of 8 bases. The CDR3 is made up of 13 amino acids. This chain's CDR3 is CASSPGGNTEAFF. In nucleotides, the CDR3 is TGTGCCAGTAGTCCGGGTGGGAACACTGAAGCTTTCTTT. Full variable domain (outside the CDR3, taken from reference TRBV19 and TRBJ1-1): DGGITQSPKYLFRKEGQNVTLSCEQNLNHDAMYWYRQDPGQGLRLIYYSQIVNDFQKGDIAEGYSVSREKKESFPLTVTSAQKNPTAFYLCASSPGGNTEAFFGQGTRLTVV.

V is TRBV19 and J is TRBJ2-2, with 11 bases lining up with TRBD2. V dropped 6 bases and J dropped 2; count of bases not matched to a gene: 5. This CDR3 is built from 16 residues. Looked up from germline, CDR1 is LNHDA and CDR2 is SQIVND (reference sequence). DNA for the CDR3: TGTGCCAGTAGAAAGGGACTAGCGGAAAACACCGGGGAGCTGTTTTTT. Amino acids: CASRKGLAENTGELFF.

This clone is a singleton in its sample. The chain employs TRBV7-6 and TRBJ2-5; 10 bases line up with TRBD1. Germline values: CDR1 SGHVS, CDR2 FNYEAQ. The junction had 14 bases not matched to a gene; V was cut back by 8 bases and J by 5 bases. The CDR3 length is 16 residues. The CDR3 sequence is CASLNPETGGFETQYF. CDR3 coding DNA: TGTGCCAGCCTCAACCCGGAGACAGGGGGCTTCGAGACCCAGTACTTC.

The rearrangement joins TRBV11-3 to TRBJ2-7, with 7 positions matching TRBD1. V lost 4 bases and J lost 10; bases outside the gene matches: 4. The CDR3 is 11 residues long. CDR1 is SGHNT and CDR2 is YENEEA in the germline V gene. This CDR3 reads CASSYRGPQYF. The CDR3 nucleotides are TGTGCCAGCAGCTACAGGGGCCCTCAGTACTTC.

The V call is TRBV11-2, the J call TRBJ2-3, with TRBD2 identical over 8 bases. From germline, CDR1 is SGHAT and CDR2 FQNNGV. The CDR3 has 16 residues. The J segment lost 4 bases and the V segment lost 5 bases, leaving 11 bases of the junction unmatched. The DNA for the CDR3 is TGTGCCAGCAGCCCCCGGGGCAGCGGGAGTTCAGATACGCAGTATTTT. Protein: CASSPRGSGSSDTQYF.

The chain has TRBV5-1 and TRBJ2-1, with a tentative D call TRBD1 (6 bases). Per germline, CDR1 SGHRS and CDR2 YFSETQ. The CDR3 length is 18 residues. With 5 bases removed from V and 1 base from J, the gap between germline ends came to 22 bases. CDR3 residues: CASRPTVTGFLSYNEQFF. The CDR3 nucleotides read TGCGCCAGCAGACCAACCGTCACAGGGTTTCTTTCCTACAATGAGCAGTTCTTC.

The chain has TRBV28 and TRBJ2-7; tentatively, D is TRBD1 (6 bases). CDR1 and CDR2 from the germline V gene are MDHEN and SYDVKM. Trimming pared 3 bases from V and 0 bases from J, leaving 15 bases between. There are 16 residues in the CDR3. The CDR3 nucleotides are TGTGCCAGCAGTTTGGGTTCTGCAGGGGCCTCCTACGAGCAGTACTTC. Translation gives CASSLGSAGASYEQYF. The full variable domain, completed using reference TRBV28 and TRBJ2-7, is DVKVTQSSRYLVKRTGEKVFLECVQDMDHENMFWYRQDPGLGLRLIYFSYDVKMKEKGDIPEGYSVSREKKERFSLILESASTNQTSMYLCASSLGSAGASYEQYFGPGTRLTVT.

CDR3 bases: TGTGCCAGCAGTTCTACAGGTGTGAGGACTGAAGCTTTCTTT. This sequence encodes CASSSTGVRTEAFF. This chain links TRBV28 with TRBJ1-1; D may be TRBD1 (5 bases). CDR1 MDHEN and CDR2 SYDVKM come from the germline V gene. The V end lost 4 bases, the J end lost 5 bases, and 14 bases lay between the germline ends. The CDR3 runs 14 residues.

The sample holds a few counts of this clone. The chain combines TRBV19 with TRBJ1-5, with D unresolved. Germline V lookup: CDR1 LNHDA, CDR2 SQIVND (reference sequence). V was trimmed by 10 bases and J by 2 bases, leaving 9 bases between them. This CDR3 is built from 12 residues. The DNA of the CDR3 is TGTGCCACCGGAGAGGGCAATCAGCCCCAGCATTTT. Amino acid sequence: CATGEGNQPQHF.

The chain employs TRBV19 and TRBJ2-1; 7 positions match TRBD1. Germline V gene sequence: CDR1 LNHDA, CDR2 SQIVND (reference sequence). After removal of 5 bases from V and 7 bases from J, the junction contained 5 bases not matched to a gene. There are 13 residues in the CDR3. CDR3 in amino acids: CASSPLTGNEQFF. The CDR3 bases are TGTGCCAGTAGTCCTTTGACAGGGAATGAGCAGTTCTTC.